The clone carrying this T cell receptor beta chain was picked up a small number of times. These data come from a study of molecular identifiers for immune sequencing clone quantification. Germline CDR1 reads SGHDN; CDR2 reads FVKESK. The CDR3 contains 16 residues. V lost 0 bases, J lost 6 bases, and 11 bases stayed unmatched. TCRdb analysed the PCR reads with MiXCR anew, one entry per CDR3 protein. The table has around 480,000 distinct CDR3 sequences, around 23% seen once. The J gene is TRBJ2-7, the V gene TRBV14; 7 bases map to TRBD2. The sample comprised naive CD8+ T cells from blood, with Jurkat cell RNA spiked in. Subset here: FACS-sorted CD8+CD4-CCR7+CD45RA+ naive T cells. This receptor was identified in a human donor in good health. Some libraries in this study had Jurkat cell RNA spiked in. Written as DNA, the CDR3 is TGTGCCAGCAGCCAAGATTTGGGAGGGTATGGACGCGAGCAGTACTTC. Its protein product is CASSQDLGGYGREQYF.